This TCR beta chain is from a study of T cell changes during pregnancy in multiple sclerosis. Germline V CDR1 and CDR2: LNHDA, SQIVND (reference sequence). The CDR3 is made up of 17 amino acids. J gave up 5 bases and V 10 bases, and 16 bases lay outside the gene matches. TCRdb's copy holds only in-frame clones and misses some; the assay was immunoSEQ multiplex PCR. The sample has about 120,000 clones, 85% to 95% seen once. The chain employs TRBV19 and TRBJ2-2; 10 nucleotides line up with TRBD2. The input for sequencing was peripheral blood, taken before pregnancy. The sequence derives from a female donor with multiple sclerosis, enrolled in a pregnancy study. In DNA, the CDR3 is TGTGCCACCTCGCGACGTCCTAGCGGGGGAGATACCGGGGAGCTGTTTTTT. It encodes CATSRRPSGGDTGELFF.